This T cell receptor (beta chain) appears in the sequencing data of a study of siplizumab effects on memory and regulatory T cells. Profiled with immunoSEQ multiplex PCR; TCRdb holds only in-frame clones, not every one. The sample consists of some 46,000 clones, roughly 93% of them appearing once. Overall study results and limits: Mappable CD4+ clones that were alloreactive averaged roughly 66% Treg-derived with siplizumab versus 26.9% in controls.

CDR1 and CDR2 (germline): MRHNA, SNTAGT. The CDR3 runs to 16 residues. Trimming removed 3 bases from V and 0 bases from J, with 12 bases in between. This clone was picked up a small number of times. Its antigen remains unknown. The rearrangement uses TRBV6-4 and TRBJ1-3; D unresolved. Specimen: CD8+ T cells sorted from blood. The TCR sequence derives from a human donor in good health. The CDR3 DNA reads TGTGCCAGCAGTGAAGGTGGCGGCAGCTCTGGAAACACCATATATTTT. Residues: CASSEGGGSSGNTIYF.